Each of the 30 T cell receptor beta chains below was sequenced from the same sample in a study of vaccination and CD4 T cells after COVID-19. No antigen has been assigned to these receptors. Treatment: roughly nine-day PBMC culture with coronavirus spike peptide pools or control peptides (ViraFEST assay). At the Johns Hopkins FTIC core, DNA taken from cultured CD4+ T cells was sequenced by way of the Oncomine TCR Beta short-read assay. In TCRdb, the PCR reads were re-called with MiXCR into one record per CDR3 protein. Of tens of thousands of distinct CDR3 sequences listed, 45% to 60% are singletons. The source material was CD4+ T cells from blood, cultured in vitro. All receptors derive from a human donor who had recovered from COVID-19.

V gene TRBV20-1 combines with J gene TRBJ2-1; weak D call: TRBD1 (6 bases). This CDR3 is built from 15 residues. In germline, CDR1 is DFQATT, CDR2 SNEGSKA (reference sequence). V lost 2 bases, J lost 4 bases, and 15 bases lay in between. The CDR3 DNA is TGCAGTGCTAGATTCGGGACACTGCAGTACAATGAGCAGTTCTTC. Residues: CSARFGTLQYNEQFF.

The chain has TRBV6-5 and TRBJ1-6; TRBD1 is a possible D gene (5 bases). V lost 0 bases and J lost 10, with 13 bases in between. Germline V CDR1 and CDR2: MNHEY, SVGAGI. This CDR3 spans 15 amino acids. CDR3 in amino acids: CASSYSIGATSPLHF. CDR3 bases: TGTGCCAGCAGTTACTCGATAGGGGCTACGTCACCCCTCCACTTT.

V usage is TRBV6-2 or TRBV6-3 and J usage is TRBJ1-5; D remains ambiguous. Germline V gene data show CDR1 as MNHEY and CDR2 as SVGEGT. This CDR3 is 13 amino acids long. V gave up 8 bases and J gave up 5 bases, with 13 bases separating them. The CDR3 sequence is CASSDLGDQPQHF. The CDR3 bases are TGTGCCAGCTCCGACCTAGGCGATCAGCCCCAGCATTTT.

This clonotype appeared a few times. The chain is built from TRBV7-2 and TRBJ1-5; no firm D call. The germline V and J ends were trimmed by 0 bases and 5 bases, with 14 bases remaining between them. The CDR3 totals 16 residues. The germline CDR1 and CDR2 sequences are SGHTA and FQGNSA. The CDR3 sequence is CASSLARQAGYQPQHF. The CDR3 nucleotides read TGTGCCAGCAGCTTAGCGCGGCAGGCAGGCTATCAGCCCCAGCATTTT. Together with reference TRBV7-2 and TRBJ1-5, the CDR3 gives the full variable domain: GAGVSQSPSNKVTEKGKDVELRCDPISGHTALYWYRQSLGQGLEFLIYFQGNSAPDKSGLPSDRFSAERTGGSVSTLTIQRTQQEDSAVYLCASSLARQAGYQPQHFGDGTRLSIL.

The chain joins TRBV19 to TRBJ1-5, with D perhaps matching TRBD1 (6 bases). Looked up from germline, CDR1 is LNHDA and CDR2 is SQIVND (reference sequence). The CDR3 runs 11 residues. Trimming removed 10 bases from V and 9 bases from J, with 13 bases in between. As DNA, the CDR3 is TGTGCCACAGGCCAGGGGTTGCCCCAGCATTTT. Its translation: CATGQGLPQHF.

This clonotype was counted a few times. The rearrangement uses TRBV6-5 and TRBJ1-5, with TRBD1 identical over 8 bases. This CDR3 region has 15 residues. V lost 2 bases, J lost 3 bases, and 3 bases stayed unmatched. Germline V CDR1 and CDR2: MNHEY, SVGAGI. Here the CDR3 DNA reads TGTGCCAGCAGTTACGACAGGGGCTTCAATCAGCCCCAGCATTTT. It codes for CASSYDRGFNQPQHF.

The sample holds a few counts of this clonotype. This chain links TRBV20-1 with TRBJ1-5; no firm D call. Trimming took 4 bases from V and 1 from J, leaving 11 bases between them. CDR1 and CDR2 from the germline V gene are DFQATT and SNEGSKA (reference sequence). The CDR3 spans 14 residues. DNA of the CDR3: TGCAGTGCTAAACCCGGACTGAGCAATCAGCCCCAGCATTTT. It is translated as CSAKPGLSNQPQHF.

This chain uses TRBV12-3 or TRBV12-4 with TRBJ2-7, with TRBD2 identical over 13 bases. This CDR3 contains 15 residues. J was trimmed by 4 bases and V by 6 bases; bases with no gene match: 6. The chain's CDR3 is CASRPGLAGPYEQYF. The CDR3 DNA is TGTGCCAGCAGGCCGGGACTAGCGGGGCCATACGAGCAGTACTTC.

The genes are TRBV7-9 and TRBJ1-1, with TRBD1 as a possible D gene (5 bases). V was cut by 4 bases and J by 2 bases, with 11 bases left in between. This CDR3 contains 14 residues. Germline V lookup: CDR1 SEHNR, CDR2 FQNEAQ (reference sequence). The CDR3 loop is CASSSRVYNTEAFF. The CDR3, as DNA: TGTGCCAGCAGCTCCAGGGTGTATAACACTGAAGCTTTCTTT.

This clonotype was seen just once. The V and J genes are TRBV20-1 and TRBJ1-1; D gene uncertain. The CDR3 is 10 amino acids. Germline values: CDR1 DFQATT, CDR2 SNEGSKA (reference sequence). Trimming took 6 bases from V and 6 from J, leaving 8 bases between them. The chain's CDR3 is CSAFNAEAFF. The CDR3 DNA reads TGCAGTGCCTTCAACGCTGAAGCTTTCTTT.

The chain links TRBV5-1 to TRBJ1-2; 10 bases are a match to TRBD1. J was trimmed by 5 bases and V by 4 bases; bases with no gene match: 8. CDR3 size: 15 residues. The germline gives CDR1 SGHRS, CDR2 YFSETQ. In DNA form, the CDR3 reads TGCGCCAGCAGCCCCGGACAGGGGGAAGGTTATGGCTACACCTTC. Amino acids: CASSPGQGEGYGYTF.

The V call is TRBV28, the J call TRBJ2-1; 8 positions agree with TRBD2. The CDR3 consists of 16 residues. The trim removed 6 bases at V and 4 bases at J, leaving 11 bases unmatched. The germline V gene encodes CDR1 MDHEN and CDR2 SYDVKM. The CDR3 DNA is TGTGCCAGCAGCCTCTCGGGGATAGCGGGATACAATGAGCAGTTCTTC. This encodes CASSLSGIAGYNEQFF.

This chain uses TRBV7-9 with TRBJ1-2; possibly TRBD1 for D (5 bases). V lost 4 bases, J lost 0 bases, and 12 bases lay in between. The CDR3 is made up of 15 amino acids. Germline CDR1 is SEHNR and CDR2 is FQNEAQ (reference sequence). The CDR3 is CASSSDQGANYGYTF. The DNA for the CDR3 is TGTGCCAGCAGCTCTGATCAGGGAGCTAACTATGGCTACACCTTC.

The chain combines TRBV6-1 with TRBJ2-7, with D possibly matching TRBD1 (6 bases). The CDR3 totals 13 residues. CDR1 MNHNS and CDR2 SASEGT come from the germline V gene. V lost 6 bases and J 1 base, leaving 10 bases between the germline ends. The CDR3 nucleotides read TGTGCCAGCAGGAGAACAGGGTCCTACGAGCAGTACTTC. Its translation is CASRRTGSYEQYF.

This clonotype was counted only a few times. The CDR3 DNA follows: TGTGCCAGCAGTCATCTTTCGCAGGGAGCTTTCTTT. Translated: CASSHLSQGAFF. The rearrangement uses TRBV6-2 or TRBV6-3 and TRBJ1-1; D may be TRBD1 (5 bases). The CDR3 is 12 amino acids. The V gene's germline CDR1 is MNHEY and CDR2 SVGEGT. The germline V and J ends were trimmed by 5 bases and 10 bases, with 14 bases remaining between them.

V gene TRBV7-2 combines with J gene TRBJ2-4; D possibly corresponds to TRBD2 (5 bases). The germline gives CDR1 SGHTA, CDR2 FQGNSA. The CDR3 has 17 amino acids. Trimming cost V 5 bases and J 1 base, with 18 bases left between them. The CDR3, as DNA: TGTGCCAGCAGCCGACTATCCCTGGTTCGGGCCAAAAACATTCAGTACTTC. This sequence encodes CASSRLSLVRAKNIQYF.

This chain links TRBV20-1 with TRBJ1-2; D might be TRBD1 (5 bases). V was clipped by 0 bases and J by 3 bases, with 14 bases between them. The CDR3 sequence is 15 residues long. Per the germline V gene, CDR1 is DFQATT and CDR2 is SNEGSKA (reference sequence). For the CDR3, the DNA is TGCAGTGCTAGAGATGGGGGGAAATCAGACTATGGCTACACCTTC. It codes for CSARDGGKSDYGYTF.

The genes are TRBV12-3 or TRBV12-4 and TRBJ2-2; D ambiguous. This CDR3 has 11 residues. The V gene lost 11 bases and the J gene lost 4 bases, with 8 bases spanning the gap. The CDR3 DNA sequence: TGTGCCCTACGTGCCACCGGGGAGCTGTTTTTT. It yields the protein CALRATGELFF.

The chain recombines TRBV27 with TRBJ1-6, with 7 bases matching TRBD1. In germline, CDR1 is MNHEY, CDR2 SMNVEV (reference sequence). The CDR3 runs to 14 residues. V lost 7 bases, J lost 7 bases, and 7 bases stayed unmatched. The CDR3 sequence is CASNRGQRNSPLHF. CDR3 nucleotide sequence: TGTGCCAGCAACCGGGGACAGAGAAATTCACCCCTCCACTTT.

This chain links TRBV20-1 with TRBJ2-7; 9 bases agree with TRBD1. The CDR3 totals 14 residues. CDR1 is DFQATT, CDR2 SNEGSKA, per germline (reference sequence). V was clipped by 1 base and J by 3 bases; unmatched bases: 4. CDR3 residues: CSARGRDRVYEQYF. The CDR3 nucleotides read TGCAGTGCTAGAGGCCGGGACAGGGTCTACGAGCAGTACTTC.

The genes are TRBV10-3 and TRBJ2-3; 9 bases fit TRBD1. V dropped 7 bases and J dropped 2; count of bases not matched to a gene: 7. The CDR3 sequence is 15 residues long. Germline V gives CDR1 ENHRY, CDR2 SYGVKD. The CDR3 coding sequence is TGTGCCATCACCCCGGGACAGGGACTCACAGATACGCAGTATTTT. It specifies CAITPGQGLTDTQYF.

The CDR3 here is CASSPLGVRITEAFF. In nucleotides, the CDR3 is TGTGCCAGCAGCCCGTTGGGGGTAAGAATCACTGAAGCTTTCTTT. The J gene is TRBJ1-1, the V gene TRBV7-8, with D tentatively TRBD1 (5 bases). CDR3 length equals 15 residues. CDR1 is SGHVS and CDR2 is FQNEAQ in the germline V gene. V gave up 5 bases and J gave up 4 bases, with 17 bases separating them. Filled out from reference TRBV7-8 and TRBJ1-1, the complete variable domain reads GAGVSQSPRYKVAKRGQDVALRCDPISGHVSLFWYQQALGQGPEFLTYFQNEAQLDKSGLPSDRFFAERPEGSVSTLKIQRTQQEDSAVYLCASSPLGVRITEAFFGQGTRLTVV.

This chain connects TRBV10-3 to TRBJ2-2, with a weak D call TRBD2 (6 bases). The CDR3 consists of 16 residues. Germline V gene data show CDR1 as ENHRY and CDR2 as SYGVKD. The V end lost 0 bases, the J end lost 2 bases, and 10 bases lay between the germline ends. For the CDR3, the DNA is TGTGCCATCAGTGAGTCCCCTAGCGCAAACACCGGGGAGCTGTTTTTT. This gives the protein CAISESPSANTGELFF.

This sequence joins TRBV29-1 and TRBJ1-1; D perhaps matches TRBD1 (6 bases). Germline V gene sequence: CDR1 SQVTM, CDR2 ANQGSEA. The length of the CDR3 is 19 residues. Trimming removed 5 bases at V and 1 base at J, with 29 bases between. CDR3 amino acids: CSVSSGQGPLGSSNTEAFF. The CDR3 bases are TGCAGCGTTTCATCTGGGCAGGGGCCTCTAGGATCCTCGAACACTGAAGCTTTCTTT. The variable domain in full, with the rest retrieved from reference TRBV29-1 and TRBJ1-1, is SAVISQKPSRDICQRGTSLTIQCQVDSQVTMMFWYRQQPGQSLTLIATANQGSEATYESGFVIDKFPISRPNLTFSTLTVSNMSPEDSSIYLCSVSSGQGPLGSSNTEAFFGQGTRLTVV.

The chain combines TRBV28 with TRBJ2-7; a possible D gene is TRBD1 (5 bases). From germline, CDR1 is MDHEN and CDR2 SYDVKM. The CDR3 is 15 residues long. Deletions cut 4 bases from V and 2 bases from J, with 15 bases between. The CDR3: CASSWGRTRAYEQYF. CDR3 DNA: TGTGCCAGCAGTTGGGGCAGGACGCGTGCCTACGAGCAGTACTTC.

This clonotype was recorded a few times. In DNA, the CDR3 is TGTGCCAGCAGCCCCGGACTAGCGATTCCCTACGAGCAGTACTTC. Protein sequence: CASSPGLAIPYEQYF. The chain carries TRBV7-2 and TRBJ2-7, with TRBD2 matching over 9 bases. Germline CDR1 SGHTA, CDR2 FQGNSA. V trimming: 5 bases; J trimming: 2 bases; junction bases outside the gene matches: 7. This CDR3 has 15 amino acids. Drawing the rest from reference TRBV7-2 and TRBJ2-7, the complete variable domain is GAGVSQSPSNKVTEKGKDVELRCDPISGHTALYWYRQSLGQGLEFLIYFQGNSAPDKSGLPSDRFSAERTGGSVSTLTIQRTQQEDSAVYLCASSPGLAIPYEQYFGPGTRLTVT.

This rearrangement joins TRBV11-2 to TRBJ2-3; D perhaps matches TRBD1 (6 bases). The CDR3 length is 15 residues. Trimming stripped 4 bases from V and 0 bases from J, with 11 bases between. CDR1 SGHAT and CDR2 FQNNGV come from the germline V gene. The CDR3 region is CASSYRVPSTDTQYF. The CDR3 nucleotides read TGTGCCAGCAGCTACAGGGTGCCTAGCACAGATACGCAGTATTTT.

J is TRBJ2-2 and V is TRBV10-3; D is unresolved. V gave up 4 bases and J gave up 2 bases, with 14 bases separating them. Germline values: CDR1 ENHRY, CDR2 SYGVKD. The CDR3 sequence is 16 residues long. The CDR3, as DNA: TGTGCCATCAGTGGTTCGGTACAGCTAAACACCGGGGAGCTGTTTTTT. This codes for CAISGSVQLNTGELFF.

This clonotype was seen a handful of times. Its ends do not fully match the called genes, so a read error is possible. The genes are TRBV27 and TRBJ1-1; the D gene is possibly TRBD1 (6 bases). This CDR3 is 12 amino acids long. Germline V lookup: CDR1 MNHEY, CDR2 SMNVEV (reference sequence). DNA for the CDR3: TGCGCCTCTCGAACAGGGCTGACTGAAGCTTTCTTT. It is translated as CASRTGLTEAFF.

The chain has TRBV27 and TRBJ1-5, with D possibly being TRBD1 (6 bases). Trimming left V 4 bases short and J 6 bases short, with 13 bases between. The CDR3 contains 14 residues. Looked up from germline, CDR1 is MNHEY and CDR2 is SMNVEV (reference sequence). The CDR3 DNA is TGTGCCAGCAGTTCCAGCAGGGGTGGTCAGCCCCAGCATTTT. Residues: CASSSSRGGQPQHF.